Following are 20 T cell receptor beta chains from one sample sequenced in a study of PD-L1 blockade in urothelial cancer. Time point specified: peripheral blood 6 weeks after treatment start. The protocol was immunoSEQ multiplex PCR, while the TCRdb copy is restricted to in-frame clones and leaves out a portion. The sample has around 38,000 clones, 75% to 90% seen once. Specimen: PBMCs, collected around atezolizumab (anti-PD-L1) treatment. The source is a man between 60 and 75 years old with urothelial cancer.

Details on this clone: Compared with germline, one end of the junction differs, possibly owing to a read error. V usage is TRBV20-1 and J usage is TRBJ2-5; D is unclear. The CDR3 covers 10 residues. Germline CDR1 DFQATT, CDR2 SNEGSKA (reference sequence). In nucleotides, the CDR3 is TGCAGCGCTATCTTAGAGACCCAGTACTTC. Its protein product is CSAILETQYF.

The V gene is TRBV18, the J gene TRBJ2-7, with 8 positions matching TRBD1. The CDR3 extends over 15 amino acids. The junction had 3 bases not matched to a gene; V was cut back by 0 bases and J by 2 bases. Germline CDR1 is KGHSH and CDR2 is LQKENI. CDR3 sequence (DNA): TGTGCCAGCTCACCACCGAGGACAGGGACCTACGAGCAGTACTTC. Its translation: CASSPPRTGTYEQYF.

This chain uses TRBV14 with TRBJ2-1, with D perhaps matching TRBD1 (5 bases). V lost 2 bases, J lost 8 bases, and 10 bases lay in between. The germline V gene has CDR1 SGHDN and CDR2 FVKESK. CDR3 size: 13 residues. Here the CDR3 reads CASSQRARDEQFF. CDR3 coding DNA: TGTGCCAGCAGCCAAAGGGCCAGGGATGAGCAGTTCTTC. Supplemented by reference TRBV14 and TRBJ2-1, the full variable domain reads EAGVTQFPSHSVIEKGQTVTLRCDPISGHDNLYWYRRVMGKEIKFLLHFVKESKQDESGMPNNRFLAERTGGTYSTLKVQPAELEDSGVYFCASSQRARDEQFFGPGTRLTVL.

CDR3 sequence reads: CASSILPGQGDYGYTF. The CDR3 DNA sequence: TGTGCCAGTAGTATCCTACCGGGACAGGGGGACTATGGCTACACCTTC. The gene calls are TRBV19 and TRBJ1-2, with 11 nucleotides matching TRBD1. The junction had 6 bases not matched to a gene; V was cut back by 3 bases and J by 3 bases. The CDR3 is 16 residues long. Germline CDR1 and CDR2: LNHDA and SQIVND (reference sequence).

The chain couples TRBV4-1 to TRBJ1-2; TRBD1 matches 12 bases. V was pared by 3 bases and J by 8 bases, with 7 bases of the junction left unmatched. This CDR3 spans 15 amino acids. Germline V gives CDR1 MGHRA, CDR2 YSYEKL. CDR3 amino acids: CASSHHGTGGDGYTF. CDR3 DNA: TGCGCCAGCAGCCATCACGGGACAGGGGGCGACGGCTACACCTTC.

The V and J genes are TRBV5-1 and TRBJ1-4; 9 nucleotides match TRBD1. The J segment lost 7 bases and the V segment lost 3 bases, leaving 7 bases of the junction unmatched. The germline V gene encodes CDR1 SGHRS and CDR2 YFSETQ. The CDR3 totals 15 residues. In nucleotides, the CDR3 is TGCGCCAGCAGCTCCCGGACAGGGGAAGGTGAAAAACTGTTTTTT. This codes for CASSSRTGEGEKLFF.

This sequence joins TRBV7-8 and TRBJ2-7; a weak D match, TRBD2 (6 bases). This CDR3 spans 17 amino acids. Germline loops: CDR1 SGHVS, CDR2 FQNEAQ. V dropped 0 bases and J dropped 4 bases, with 19 bases sitting between them. CDR3: CASSLAAGSRIGYEQYF. The CDR3 DNA follows: TGTGCCAGCAGCTTAGCAGCGGGCTCGAGAATAGGGTACGAGCAGTACTTC.

This clone has just one count. The chain recombines TRBV27 with TRBJ1-1; TRBD1 agrees at 8 bases. With 4 bases clipped from V and 1 base from J, the junction kept 2 bases outside the gene matches. The germline V gene encodes CDR1 MNHEY and CDR2 SMNVEV (reference sequence). The CDR3 has 14 residues. The CDR3 region has the DNA TGTGCCAGCAGTTGGACAGGGACGAACACTGAAGCTTTCTTT. Its translation: CASSWTGTNTEAFF.

This clone was detected once. The chain is built from TRBV10-3 and TRBJ2-2; 8 positions match TRBD2. This CDR3 has 15 amino acids. V shed 6 bases, J shed 2 bases, and the junction held 5 bases outside the gene matches. Germline V gives CDR1 ENHRY, CDR2 SYGVKD. CDR3 sequence reads: CAISGRAKNTGELFF. As DNA, the CDR3 is TGTGCCATCAGCGGGAGGGCCAAAAACACCGGGGAGCTGTTTTTT.

Only one count was recorded for this clone. This sequence joins TRBV5-1 and TRBJ2-5, with 9 positions matching TRBD1. Losses at the gene ends were 4 bases for V and 7 bases for J; bases not matched to a gene: 2. The CDR3 totals 12 residues. Germline V gene lookup returns CDR1 SGHRS and CDR2 YFSETQ. The CDR3 region has the DNA TGCGCCAGCAGCACGGACAGGGGGACCCAGTACTTC. As protein: CASSTDRGTQYF.

V is TRBV18 and J is TRBJ2-7, with 10 bases aligning to TRBD2. The CDR3 consists of 16 residues. Losses at the gene ends were 3 bases for V and 0 bases for J; bases not matched to a gene: 5. CDR1 is KGHSH and CDR2 is LQKENI in the germline V gene. DNA for the CDR3: TGTGCCAGCTCACCGGGGACTAGCGCGAACTCCTACGAGCAGTACTTC. Translation gives CASSPGTSANSYEQYF.

The chain links TRBV10-3 to TRBJ1-6; possible D gene TRBD1, 6 bases. With 6 bases removed from V and 8 bases from J, the gap between germline ends came to 14 bases. The CDR3 has 14 residues. The germline CDR1 and CDR2 sequences are ENHRY and SYGVKD. The CDR3 DNA sequence: TGTGCCATCAGCTCACAGGGCCGGGATTCACCCCTCCACTTT. Protein product: CAISSQGRDSPLHF.

This sequence joins TRBV5-6 and TRBJ1-1; TRBD1 matches at 7 bases. CDR3 length: 14 amino acids. CDR1 is SGHDT and CDR2 is YYEEEE in the germline V gene. V lost 7 bases, J lost 2 bases, and 8 bases stayed unmatched. CDR3 amino acids: CASYGQVGNTEAFF. CDR3 in DNA: TGTGCCAGCTACGGACAGGTGGGCAACACTGAAGCTTTCTTT. The full variable domain, rest sourced from reference TRBV5-6 and TRBJ1-1, is DAGVTQSPTHLIKTRGQQVTLRCSPKSGHDTVSWYQQALGQGPQFIFQYYEEEERQRGNFPDRFSGHQFPNYSSELNVNALLLGDSALYLCASYGQVGNTEAFFGQGTRLTVV.

The V and J genes are TRBV19 and TRBJ1-2, with D hard to call. V lost 5 bases, J lost 7 bases, and 17 bases lay in between. The CDR3 is 14 amino acids. From germline, CDR1 is LNHDA and CDR2 SQIVND (reference sequence). CDR3 sequence reads: CASSVRSWEGGYTF. DNA for the CDR3: TGTGCCAGTAGTGTCCGTTCCTGGGAGGGTGGCTACACCTTC.

This chain connects TRBV4-1 to TRBJ2-2; D is uncertain. The CDR3 is 14 amino acids. V was cut by 0 bases and J by 5 bases, with 7 bases left in between. Germline loops: CDR1 MGHRA, CDR2 YSYEKL. The CDR3 nucleotides are TGCGCCAGCAGCCAAGATCGGCGGACCGGGGAGCTGTTTTTT. It translates to CASSQDRRTGELFF.

The CDR3 nucleotides are TGTGCCAGCAGCCCCTCCCGCCCGACAGGGGGGAACACTGAAGCTTTCTTT. This codes for CASSPSRPTGGNTEAFF. The rearrangement links TRBV4-2 to TRBJ1-1; 9 bases agree with TRBD1. This CDR3 contains 17 residues. V gave up 4 bases and J gave up 1 base; unmatched junction bases: 10. Germline V gene data show CDR1 as LGHNA and CDR2 as YNFKEQ.

The chain employs TRBV4-2 and TRBJ2-3; 11 bases line up with TRBD2. V gave up 5 bases and J gave up 2 bases; unmatched junction bases: 12. Germline V gives CDR1 LGHNA, CDR2 YNFKEQ. There are 18 residues in the CDR3. The CDR3 loop reads CASSELGTSGSFTDTQYF. The CDR3 bases are TGTGCCAGCAGCGAACTAGGGACTAGCGGCTCCTTCACAGATACGCAGTATTTT.

V and J are TRBV11-3 and TRBJ2-1; no definite D call. V lost 1 base and J lost 6, with 7 bases in between. This CDR3 is 13 amino acids long. Germline lookup yields CDR1 SGHNT and CDR2 YENEEA. The CDR3 region is CASSLASVNEQFF. In DNA form, the CDR3 reads TGTGCCAGCAGCTTAGCTAGTGTCAATGAGCAGTTCTTC.

The rearrangement uses TRBV6-1 and TRBJ2-1, with 13 nucleotides matching TRBD2. There are 15 residues in the CDR3. J was trimmed by 7 bases and V by 6 bases; bases with no gene match: 6. Germline CDR1 reads MNHNS; CDR2 reads SASEGT. The CDR3 loop is CASSKLAGGLNEQFF. The DNA for the CDR3 is TGTGCCAGCAGCAAACTAGCGGGAGGGCTAAATGAGCAGTTCTTC.

The V and J genes are TRBV23-1 and TRBJ2-7; tentatively, D is TRBD2 (6 bases). TRBV23-1 is an open reading frame whose function is uncertain. The CDR3 has 19 amino acids. V lost 1 base, J lost 2 bases, and 24 bases lay in between. The CDR3: CASSQWRGRDHRWTYEQYF. For the CDR3, the DNA is TGCGCCAGCAGTCAATGGCGGGGCAGAGACCACCGATGGACCTACGAGCAGTACTTC.